The present T cell receptor (beta chain) was sequenced within a study of cytomegalovirus exposure and HLA in healthy donors. The overall study: In a previous analysis, approximately 110 million unique TCR beta sequences were found from 150 million to 200 million T cells. Study-level results: Per a later analysis, HLA-associated TCR beta chains showed more clonal expansion than other, equally common TCR beta chains.

The PCR ran on 60 Vbeta and 13 Jbeta primers. Authors' methods: It was a later analysis that counted 75 million to 90 million unique TCR beta chains, of which roughly 10 million were shared. The assay was immunoSEQ multiplex PCR, and TCRdb's table has in-frame clones only and misses some. For V, J and clone size, that table is used; D and trimming come from the DNA. The sample records approximately 130,000 clones, roughly 88% being singletons. Trimming at V came to 2 bases and at J to 4 bases, leaving 5 bases not matched to a gene. The CDR3 has 15 amino acids. Germline V gene lookup returns CDR1 SGHAT and CDR2 FQNNGV. Regarding this clone: What it binds is unknown.

The sequence derives from a man aged 50 or older in good health and CMV-seronegative. This chain connects TRBV11-2 to TRBJ2-1; 7 nucleotides line up with TRBD2. What was sequenced was PBMCs. The CDR3: CASSLRLAEYNEQFF. DNA for the CDR3: TGTGCCAGCAGCTTAAGGCTAGCGGAGTACAATGAGCAGTTCTTC.